This T cell receptor (beta chain) emerged from a study of OX40 agonist ivuxolimab in advanced cancers. Sequencing used immunoSEQ multiplex PCR; TCRdb keeps in-frame clones, though not all of them. Here the sample spans approximately 60,000 clones, 84% being singletons. V dropped 5 bases and J dropped 3 bases, with 23 bases sitting between them. This CDR3 spans 17 amino acids. Germline assignment: CDR1 SGHVS and CDR2 FQNEAQ. Here the sequenced sample was CD4+ or CD8+ T cells sorted from blood, taken in a trial of the OX40 agonist ivuxolimab. The chain recombines TRBV7-8 with TRBJ2-7; D remains unclear. This receptor was obtained from an adult with an advanced solid tumor such as melanoma, head and neck, liver or kidney cancer. As DNA, the CDR3 is TGTGCCAGCAGCCTTCCCCGCGACACCGCGTGGGACTACGAGCAGTACTTC. Protein product: CASSLPRDTAWDYEQYF.